This TCR beta chain was captured by sequencing in a study of shared clonotypes between healthy human individuals. Overall study: Participating donors consisted of two women and a few men aged 18 to 49. Study-wide results and limits: Among four donors, approximately 4.6% of naive CD4 clonotypes were found in common.

The germline V and J ends were trimmed by 5 bases and 2 bases, with 13 bases remaining between them. This CDR3 spans 14 amino acids. Per germline, CDR1 KGHSH and CDR2 LQKENI. Concerning this clone: Its antigen is unknown.

Terminally differentiated effector memory CD45RA+ cells were excluded by CCR7 positive selection of CD45RO-negative cells. Researchers ran the assay at a deep level. Sequencing was performed with immunoSEQ multiplex PCR; in TCRdb, only in-frame clones are kept and a portion is missing. In the table there are roughly 2,000,000 clones, over 85% of which are singletons. The V call is TRBV18, the J call TRBJ2-7; D perhaps matches TRBD1 (7 bases). The source material was naive CD8+ T cells from PBMCs. This receptor was taken from a man younger than 30 in good health. Some clones in this sample may be carry-over from other donors' samples. The DNA of the CDR3 is TGTGCCAGCTCAACGGAGGGGGCGGCCTACGAGCAGTACTTC. Its protein product is CASSTEGAAYEQYF.